This T cell receptor beta chain was observed in a study of CD8+ T cells in alopecia areata. As for the study in general: The authors grafted skin from roughly 6-12-month-old C3H/HeJ donors with spontaneous alopecia onto approximately 6-11-week-old female C3H/HeJ mice. Broader study findings: Alopecia totalis/universalis scalp especially showed more expanded CD8+ clones than normal scalp.

This clone came up a few times. The target antigen is unknown. Any gene name here is a mouse gene name. Read coverage stops 4 residues before the CDR3 terminus; the germline J gene supplies the remainder. The ends lost 0 bases at V and 0 bases at J; junction bases unmatched: 2. Germline V gives CDR1 NNHDY, CDR2 SYVADS. The length of the CDR3 is 16 residues. Sequencing relied on a cDNA template that was reverse transcribed from extracted RNA. Only in-frame clones appear in the TCRdb table, and some are missing; sequencing was by immunoSEQ multiplex PCR. The table lists 3,000 or so clones, with no singletons.

The sample was lesional skin. The chain is built from TRBV13-3 and TRBJ2-4; TRBD1 matches at 9 bases. The clonotype was recovered from a C3H/HeJ mouse with alopecia areata. MHC haplotype of the strain: H2-k. The part of the CDR3 DNA that was read is TGTGCCAGCAGTGATGTGACAGGGGGGAGTCAAAAC. Its protein is CASSDVTGGSQN. The whole CDR3 sequence reads CASSDVTGGSQNTLYF.